The rows below give T cell receptor beta chains drawn from one sample of a study of T cells after yellow fever vaccination. TCRdb itself ran the 5' RACE reads through MiXCR, one entry per CDR3 protein. This sample has about 260,000 distinct CDR3 sequences, with roughly 4.8% found just once. The source was CD4+ T cells sorted from PBMCs, collected on the day of the yellow fever booster vaccination. The receptors come from a man aged 18 to 29 who received the YFV17D yellow fever vaccine. The CDR3 runs from the conserved cysteine through the conserved F or W. The D gene is left open where the match is weak. For some rows the clone size is stated as once, few or many, or as a class when expanded; others skip it.

D gene: -
J gene: TRBJ2-2
clone size: few
V gene: TRBV24-1
CDR3 protein: CATSEDTGELFF
CDR3 DNA: TGTGCCACCAGTGAAGACACCGGGGAGCTGTTTTTT

D gene: TRBD1
J gene: TRBJ2-1
clone size: many
V gene: TRBV27
CDR3 protein: CASSPPPGQGRGEQFF
CDR3 DNA: TGTGCCAGCAGCCCCCCACCGGGACAGGGGAGGGGTGAGCAGTTCTTC

D gene: TRBD2
J gene: TRBJ2-5
clone size: few
V gene: TRBV24-1
CDR3 protein: CATSELAGNRETQYF
CDR3 DNA: TGTGCCACCAGTGAGCTAGCGGGGAATCGGGAGACCCAGTACTTC

D gene: -
J gene: TRBJ1-1
clone size: -
V gene: TRBV20-1
CDR3 protein: CSAPRGQLNTEAFF
CDR3 DNA: TGCAGTGCCCCCCGTGGACAGCTCAACACTGAAGCTTTCTTT

D gene: -
J gene: TRBJ2-2
clone size: -
V gene: TRBV7-3
CDR3 protein: CASSRGQPANTGELFF
CDR3 DNA: TGTGCCAGCAGCCGCGGACAGCCCGCGAACACCGGGGAGCTGTTTTTT

D gene: -
J gene: TRBJ1-5
clone size: many
V gene: TRBV4-3
CDR3 protein: CASSQDRDQPQHF
CDR3 DNA: TGTGCCAGCAGCCAAGATCGGGATCAGCCCCAGCATTTT

D gene: -
J gene: TRBJ2-2
clone size: few
V gene: TRBV6-6
CDR3 protein: CASSYLHPGETNTGELFF
CDR3 DNA: TGTGCCAGCAGTTACCTCCACCCAGGGGAAACGAACACCGGGGAGCTGTTTTTT

D gene: -
J gene: TRBJ1-5
clone size: many
V gene: TRBV7-2
CDR3 protein: CASSFGGEGQPQHF
CDR3 DNA: TGTGCCAGCAGCTTTGGGGGGGAGGGTCAGCCCCAGCATTTT

D gene: TRBD2
J gene: TRBJ2-1
clone size: few
V gene: TRBV5-1
CDR3 protein: CASSFATGGLSGEQFF
CDR3 DNA: TGCGCCAGCAGCTTTGCTACGGGGGGGCTTTCGGGTGAGCAGTTCTTC

D gene: -
J gene: TRBJ2-1
clone size: few
V gene: TRBV3-1
CDR3 protein: CASSQVGGNEQFF
CDR3 DNA: TGTGCCAGCAGCCAAGTTGGGGGGAATGAGCAGTTCTTC

D gene: -
J gene: TRBJ2-1
clone size: -
V gene: TRBV7-9
CDR3 protein: CASSPTGVYNEQFF
CDR3 DNA: TGTGCCAGCAGCCCAACGGGAGTTTACAATGAGCAGTTCTTC